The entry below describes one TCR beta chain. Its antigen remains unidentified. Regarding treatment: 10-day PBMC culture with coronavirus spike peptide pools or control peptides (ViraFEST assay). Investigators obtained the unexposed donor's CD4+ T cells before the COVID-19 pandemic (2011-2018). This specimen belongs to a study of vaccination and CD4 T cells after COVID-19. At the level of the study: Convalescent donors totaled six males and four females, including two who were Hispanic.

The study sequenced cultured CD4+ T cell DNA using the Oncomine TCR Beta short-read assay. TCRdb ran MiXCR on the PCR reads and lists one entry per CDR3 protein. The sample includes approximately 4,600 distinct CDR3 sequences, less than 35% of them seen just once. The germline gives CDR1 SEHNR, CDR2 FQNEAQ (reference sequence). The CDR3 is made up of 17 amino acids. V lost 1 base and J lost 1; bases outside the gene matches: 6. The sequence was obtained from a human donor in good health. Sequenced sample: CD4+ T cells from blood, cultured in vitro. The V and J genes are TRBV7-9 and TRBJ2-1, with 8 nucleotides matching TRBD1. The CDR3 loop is CASSLERQGRSYNEQFF. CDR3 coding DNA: TGTGCCAGCAGCTTAGAGAGACAGGGGAGGTCCTACAATGAGCAGTTCTTC.